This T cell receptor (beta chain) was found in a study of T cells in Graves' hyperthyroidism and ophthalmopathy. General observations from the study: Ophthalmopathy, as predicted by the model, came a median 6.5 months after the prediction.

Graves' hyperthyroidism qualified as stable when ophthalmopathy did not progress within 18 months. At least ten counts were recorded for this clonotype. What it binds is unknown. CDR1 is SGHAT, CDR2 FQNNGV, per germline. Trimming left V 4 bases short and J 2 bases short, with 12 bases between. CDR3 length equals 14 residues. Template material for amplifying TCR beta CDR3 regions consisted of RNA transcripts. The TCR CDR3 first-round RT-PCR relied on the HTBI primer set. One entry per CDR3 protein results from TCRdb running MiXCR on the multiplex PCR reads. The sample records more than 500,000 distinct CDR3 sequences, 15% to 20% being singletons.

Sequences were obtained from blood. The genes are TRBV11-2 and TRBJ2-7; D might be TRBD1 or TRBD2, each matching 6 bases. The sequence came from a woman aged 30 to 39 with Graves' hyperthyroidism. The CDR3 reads CASSSSGAAYEQYF. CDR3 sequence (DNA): TGTGCCAGCAGCTCGTCGGGGGCAGCCTACGAGCAGTACTTC.